This T cell receptor beta chain came from a study of cytomegalovirus exposure and HLA in healthy donors. Germline V gene data show CDR1 as SNHLY and CDR2 as FYNNEI. The CDR3 is 14 residues long. About this clone: The junction differs from germline at one of its ends, possibly a read error.

PCR primers comprised 60 Vbeta and 13 Jbeta primers. Measured with immunoSEQ multiplex PCR; TCRdb has only the in-frame clones, and not every one. This sample has 150,000 to 200,000 clones, with about three quarters found just once. Input material: PBMCs. The chain links TRBV2 to TRBJ1-1; possibly TRBD1 for D (5 bases). The receptor's source is a female donor in good health and CMV-seronegative. The CDR3 DNA is TGTACCAGCACCATATTTTGGGGGGACACTGAAGCTTTCTTT. This encodes CTSTIFWGDTEAFF.